This TCR beta chain appears in the sequencing data of a study of blood T cells in healthy people across ages. Primed by a sample-barcoded 5' primer and a J-beta primer mix, a second PCR proceeded for about 7 to 12 cycles. In TCRdb, the 5' RACE reads were re-called with MiXCR into one record per CDR3 protein. The sample shows some 760,000 distinct CDR3 sequences, roughly 25% of them seen only once. Trimming removed 5 bases from V and 4 bases from J, with 13 bases in between. The CDR3 runs to 14 residues. Russia was home to the donors, healthy Caucasian individuals aged roughly 6 to 95. Study-level findings and limits: Strong correlation existed between TCR beta diversity and naive T cell percentage.

The table lists this clonotype with a few counts. Its antigen is not known. These same data were also listed under a study on T cells of mothers and their children.

The clonotype originates from a boy younger than 18 in good health. V is TRBV12-3 or TRBV12-4 and J is TRBJ2-3; D unclear. Sequencing used blood. CDR3 sequence (DNA): TGTGCCAGCAGTCCTGAAGCACTCCCAGATACGCAGTATTTT. Translation: CASSPEALPDTQYF.